The rows below give T cell receptor beta chains drawn from one sample of a study of spatial heterogeneity in lung cancer. MiXCR was run by TCRdb on the 5' RACE reads, yielding one entry per CDR3 protein. Of thousands of distinct CDR3 sequences in the sample, roughly a tenth were seen once. This sample comprised lung tumor tissue, obtained at surgery. These receptors all stem from a male donor with early-stage non-small cell lung cancer. Each CDR3 is given with its conserved first and last residue. Each record gives: D gene, clone size, V gene, J gene, CDR3 protein, CDR3 DNA. A D gene is named only where the DNA matches it firmly. Where a row states a size, it is once, few, many or the class of an expanded clone; other rows omit it.

D gene: TRBD2; clone size: medium-sized; V gene: TRBV6-5; J gene: TRBJ2-5; CDR3 protein: CASSYGGTSGKETQYF; CDR3 DNA: TGTGCCAGCAGTTACGGGGGGACTAGCGGTAAAGAGACCCAGTACTTC
D gene: -; clone size: medium-sized; V gene: TRBV6-6; J gene: TRBJ2-7; CDR3 protein: CASSPGTRYEQYF; CDR3 DNA: TGTGCCAGCAGCCCCGGGACAAGATACGAGCAGTACTTC
D gene: -; clone size: medium-sized; V gene: TRBV3-1; J gene: TRBJ1-6; CDR3 protein: CASSPSQLGDGSPLHF; CDR3 DNA: TGTGCCAGCAGCCCTAGCCAGCTAGGCGATGGTTCACCCCTCCACTTT
D gene: -; clone size: medium-sized; V gene: TRBV5-6; J gene: TRBJ1-1; CDR3 protein: CASSLFWGAGSEAFF; CDR3 DNA: TGTGCCAGCAGCTTGTTCTGGGGCGCTGGATCTGAAGCTTTCTTT
D gene: -; clone size: -; V gene: TRBV5-6; J gene: TRBJ2-7; CDR3 protein: CASSLFASTYEQYF; CDR3 DNA: TGTGCCAGCAGCTTGTTTGCTTCAACCTACGAGCAGTACTTC
D gene: TRBD2; clone size: medium-sized; V gene: TRBV4-1; J gene: TRBJ2-7; CDR3 protein: CASSLGTSDEQYF; CDR3 DNA: TGCGCCAGCAGCCTCGGGACTAGCGACGAGCAGTACTTC
D gene: -; clone size: -; V gene: TRBV28; J gene: TRBJ2-7; CDR3 protein: CASSRTGLAEQYF; CDR3 DNA: TGTGCCAGCAGCCGTACGGGCCTCGCCGAGCAGTACTTC
D gene: TRBD1; clone size: medium-sized; V gene: TRBV29-1; J gene: TRBJ2-5; CDR3 protein: CSVDFWGQGQETQYF; CDR3 DNA: TGCAGCGTTGATTTTTGGGGACAGGGCCAAGAGACCCAGTACTTC
D gene: TRBD2; clone size: many; V gene: TRBV2; J gene: TRBJ2-1; CDR3 protein: CASSEYQGTSLFF; CDR3 DNA: TGTGCCAGCAGTGAATACCAAGGGACTAGCCTGTTCTTC
D gene: TRBD1; clone size: many; V gene: TRBV27; J gene: TRBJ2-6; CDR3 protein: CASSVDRGRSGANVLTF; CDR3 DNA: TGTGCCAGCAGTGTGGACAGGGGGCGATCTGGGGCCAACGTCCTGACTTTC
D gene: -; clone size: medium-sized; V gene: TRBV3-1; J gene: TRBJ2-1; CDR3 protein: CASRLYNEQFF; CDR3 DNA: TGTGCCAGCAGACTATACAATGAGCAGTTCTTC
D gene: -; clone size: -; V gene: TRBV12-3/TRBV12-4; J gene: TRBJ2-7; CDR3 protein: CASSQQYPVQYF; CDR3 DNA: TGTGCCAGCAGTCAACAATATCCCGTGCAGTACTTC
D gene: -; clone size: few; V gene: TRBV7-8; J gene: TRBJ1-2; CDR3 protein: CASSLGGGRGSYGYTF; CDR3 DNA: TGTGCCAGCAGCTTAGGAGGGGGTAGAGGGTCCTATGGCTACACCTTC
D gene: TRBD1; clone size: medium-sized; V gene: TRBV12-3/TRBV12-4; J gene: TRBJ1-2; CDR3 protein: CASSLRVTGDRVHGYTF; CDR3 DNA: TGTGCCAGCAGCCTCAGAGTCACCGGGGACAGGGTTCATGGCTACACCTTC
D gene: TRBD2; clone size: many; V gene: TRBV19; J gene: TRBJ2-3; CDR3 protein: CASSQTSGGMADTQYF; CDR3 DNA: TGTGCCAGTAGCCAAACTAGCGGGGGAATGGCAGATACGCAGTATTTT
D gene: TRBD2; clone size: large; V gene: TRBV4-2; J gene: TRBJ2-7; CDR3 protein: CASSQRTPGLAGGITHSYEQYF; CDR3 DNA: TGTGCCAGCAGCCAAAGGACCCCGGGACTAGCGGGAGGGATAACCCACTCCTACGAGCAGTACTTC
D gene: TRBD2; clone size: medium-sized; V gene: TRBV10-2; J gene: TRBJ2-3; CDR3 protein: CASTDGTSGRVVDTQYF; CDR3 DNA: TGCGCCAGCACCGATGGGACTAGCGGGAGGGTCGTAGATACGCAGTATTTT
D gene: TRBD1; clone size: many; V gene: TRBV12-3/TRBV12-4; J gene: TRBJ2-7; CDR3 protein: CASSPRTGEVYEQYF; CDR3 DNA: TGTGCCAGCAGTCCCAGGACAGGGGAAGTGTACGAGCAGTACTTC
D gene: TRBD2; clone size: large; V gene: TRBV12-3/TRBV12-4; J gene: TRBJ2-3; CDR3 protein: CASSTTSGGATDTQYF; CDR3 DNA: TGTGCCAGCAGCACTACTAGCGGGGGGGCGACAGATACGCAGTATTTT
D gene: TRBD2; clone size: medium-sized; V gene: TRBV28; J gene: TRBJ2-3; CDR3 protein: CASSLWTSGDTDTQYF; CDR3 DNA: TGTGCCAGCAGTCTTTGGACTAGCGGGGACACAGATACGCAGTATTTT
D gene: TRBD1; clone size: medium-sized; V gene: TRBV2; J gene: TRBJ2-5; CDR3 protein: CASTRGTGLQETQYF; CDR3 DNA: TGTGCCAGCACCCGAGGGACAGGGCTACAAGAGACCCAGTACTTC
D gene: -; clone size: large; V gene: TRBV12-3/TRBV12-4; J gene: TRBJ1-4; CDR3 protein: CASRLGAGEEKLFF; CDR3 DNA: TGTGCCAGCAGACTGGGGGCAGGGGAAGAAAAACTGTTTTTT
D gene: TRBD1; clone size: many; V gene: TRBV19; J gene: TRBJ2-6; CDR3 protein: CATSRDRAGANVLTF; CDR3 DNA: TGTGCCACGTCCCGGGACAGGGCCGGGGCCAACGTCCTGACTTTC
D gene: -; clone size: few; V gene: TRBV12-3/TRBV12-4; J gene: TRBJ1-6; CDR3 protein: CASRTLQGSYNSPLHF; CDR3 DNA: TGTGCCAGCAGGACACTACAGGGTTCCTATAATTCACCCCTCCACTTT
D gene: -; clone size: large; V gene: TRBV28; J gene: TRBJ2-1; CDR3 protein: CASSWARNEQFF; CDR3 DNA: TGTGCCAGCAGTTGGGCTAGGAATGAGCAGTTCTTC
D gene: -; clone size: medium-sized; V gene: TRBV9; J gene: TRBJ2-3; CDR3 protein: CASSVSGGTDTQYF; CDR3 DNA: TGTGCCAGCAGCGTCAGTGGTGGCACAGATACGCAGTATTTT
D gene: -; clone size: medium-sized; V gene: TRBV14; J gene: TRBJ1-3; CDR3 protein: CASSQDLWDPTYDF; CDR3 DNA: TGTGCCAGCAGCCAAGATCTTTGGGACCCCACCTATGATTTT
D gene: -; clone size: medium-sized; V gene: TRBV27; J gene: TRBJ2-5; CDR3 protein: CASSLLETQYF; CDR3 DNA: TGTGCCAGCAGTTTATTAGAGACCCAGTACTTC
D gene: TRBD1; clone size: medium-sized; V gene: TRBV27; J gene: TRBJ2-7; CDR3 protein: CASRRTGSSYEQYF; CDR3 DNA: TGTGCCAGCAGAAGGACAGGGTCATCATACGAGCAGTACTTC
D gene: -; clone size: large; V gene: TRBV29-1; J gene: TRBJ2-5; CDR3 protein: CSFRGDNRGAQYF; CDR3 DNA: TGCAGCTTCAGGGGGGATAACCGGGGGGCCCAGTACTTC
D gene: TRBD2; clone size: -; V gene: TRBV6-4; J gene: TRBJ2-1; CDR3 protein: CASSERVSGGHNEQFF; CDR3 DNA: TGTGCCAGCAGTGAGCGTGTTAGCGGGGGTCACAATGAGCAGTTCTTC
D gene: TRBD1; clone size: medium-sized; V gene: TRBV3-1; J gene: TRBJ1-1; CDR3 protein: CASSQGGGGTEAFF; CDR3 DNA: TGTGCCAGCAGCCAGGGAGGGGGCGGCACTGAAGCTTTCTTT
D gene: -; clone size: large; V gene: TRBV27; J gene: TRBJ1-5; CDR3 protein: CASSPRGGSNQPQHF; CDR3 DNA: TGTGCCAGCAGTCCCCGTGGGGGGAGCAATCAGCCCCAGCATTTT
D gene: -; clone size: medium-sized; V gene: TRBV28; J gene: TRBJ1-1; CDR3 protein: CASSLSTGGSTEAFF; CDR3 DNA: TGTGCCAGCAGTTTATCGACAGGAGGGAGCACTGAAGCTTTCTTT
D gene: -; clone size: medium-sized; V gene: TRBV20-1; J gene: TRBJ2-1; CDR3 protein: CSASSGPSSYNEQFF; CDR3 DNA: TGCAGTGCTAGTAGCGGTCCGAGCTCCTACAATGAGCAGTTCTTC
D gene: -; clone size: medium-sized; V gene: TRBV7-9; J gene: TRBJ1-2; CDR3 protein: CASSFGESGLIGNGYTF; CDR3 DNA: TGTGCCAGCAGCTTCGGCGAATCGGGGCTGATCGGCAACGGCTACACCTTC
D gene: TRBD2; clone size: many; V gene: TRBV10-3; J gene: TRBJ2-2; CDR3 protein: CAIREGTSGTGELFF; CDR3 DNA: TGTGCCATCAGGGAGGGGACTAGCGGCACCGGGGAGCTGTTTTTT
D gene: -; clone size: medium-sized; V gene: TRBV6-5; J gene: TRBJ2-1; CDR3 protein: CASSSGPNLNYNEQFF; CDR3 DNA: TGTGCCAGCAGCTCTGGGCCGAACCTTAACTACAATGAGCAGTTCTTC
D gene: -; clone size: -; V gene: TRBV6-5; J gene: TRBJ1-2; CDR3 protein: CACSANPVAANGYTF; CDR3 DNA: TGTGCCTGCAGTGCCAACCCCGTAGCAGCCAATGGCTACACCTTC
D gene: -; clone size: many; V gene: TRBV7-8; J gene: TRBJ2-7; CDR3 protein: CASSPLPGGGYEQYF; CDR3 DNA: TGTGCCAGCAGCCCACTTCCAGGGGGGGGCTACGAGCAGTACTTC
D gene: -; clone size: medium-sized; V gene: TRBV28; J gene: TRBJ1-1; CDR3 protein: CASSLWQRPNTEAFF; CDR3 DNA: TGTGCCAGCAGTTTGTGGCAGAGACCGAACACTGAAGCTTTCTTT
D gene: -; clone size: -; V gene: TRBV5-5; J gene: TRBJ2-5; CDR3 protein: CASSLWTGTRYF; CDR3 DNA: TGTGCCAGCAGCTTGTGGACTGGGACCCGGTACTTC
D gene: -; clone size: medium-sized; V gene: TRBV3-1; J gene: TRBJ1-1; CDR3 protein: CASSRVGEAFF; CDR3 DNA: TGTGCCAGCAGTCGGGTGGGTGAAGCTTTCTTT
D gene: -; clone size: few; V gene: TRBV5-5; J gene: TRBJ1-4; CDR3 protein: CASSLGEKRQANEKLFF; CDR3 DNA: TGTGCCAGCAGCTTGGGGGAAAAGAGACAGGCGAATGAAAAACTGTTTTTT
D gene: TRBD1; clone size: medium-sized; V gene: TRBV6-5; J gene: TRBJ1-2; CDR3 protein: CATHPRTGISHRGYTF; CDR3 DNA: TGTGCCACTCACCCTCGGACAGGGATTAGTCATCGCGGCTACACCTTC
D gene: -; clone size: -; V gene: TRBV28; J gene: TRBJ2-1; CDR3 protein: CASSSSPTPEGQFF; CDR3 DNA: TGTGCCAGCAGTTCTTCCCCGACTCCTGAGGGGCAGTTCTTC
D gene: TRBD2; clone size: medium-sized; V gene: TRBV6-5; J gene: TRBJ2-2; CDR3 protein: CASSRRLAGAVTGELFF; CDR3 DNA: TGTGCCAGCAGTCGTCGACTAGCGGGAGCCGTCACCGGGGAGCTGTTTTTT
D gene: -; clone size: many; V gene: TRBV6-2/TRBV6-3; J gene: TRBJ2-3; CDR3 protein: CASSYFTDTQYF; CDR3 DNA: TGTGCCAGCAGTTACTTTACAGATACGCAGTATTTT
D gene: TRBD2; clone size: medium-sized; V gene: TRBV6-2/TRBV6-3; J gene: TRBJ2-7; CDR3 protein: CASSYWTSGYEQYF; CDR3 DNA: TGTGCCAGCAGTTATTGGACTAGCGGTTACGAGCAGTACTTC
D gene: TRBD1; clone size: medium-sized; V gene: TRBV20-1; J gene: TRBJ2-5; CDR3 protein: CSARDRQGVETQYF; CDR3 DNA: TGCAGTGCTAGGGATCGACAGGGAGTAGAGACCCAGTACTTC
D gene: -; clone size: medium-sized; V gene: TRBV6-6; J gene: TRBJ1-5; CDR3 protein: CASSTLGVGNQPQHF; CDR3 DNA: TGTGCCAGCAGTACCCTTGGGGTGGGCAATCAGCCCCAGCATTTT
D gene: TRBD1; clone size: many; V gene: TRBV6-1; J gene: TRBJ1-6; CDR3 protein: CASSRNPSTGQGVSPLHF; CDR3 DNA: TGTGCCAGCAGTCGGAACCCGTCTACGGGACAGGGAGTTTCACCCCTCCACTTT
D gene: TRBD1; clone size: medium-sized; V gene: TRBV28; J gene: TRBJ2-5; CDR3 protein: CASSRGQQQETQYF; CDR3 DNA: TGTGCCAGCAGTAGGGGACAGCAACAAGAGACCCAGTACTTC
D gene: -; clone size: -; V gene: TRBV14; J gene: TRBJ1-1; CDR3 protein: CASSQDLGGMETEAFF; CDR3 DNA: TGTGCCAGCAGCCAAGATCTAGGAGGAATGGAAACTGAAGCTTTCTTT
D gene: -; clone size: medium-sized; V gene: TRBV5-1; J gene: TRBJ2-6; CDR3 protein: CASSFRASGANVLTF; CDR3 DNA: TGCGCCAGCAGCTTCAGGGCCTCTGGGGCCAACGTCCTGACTTTC